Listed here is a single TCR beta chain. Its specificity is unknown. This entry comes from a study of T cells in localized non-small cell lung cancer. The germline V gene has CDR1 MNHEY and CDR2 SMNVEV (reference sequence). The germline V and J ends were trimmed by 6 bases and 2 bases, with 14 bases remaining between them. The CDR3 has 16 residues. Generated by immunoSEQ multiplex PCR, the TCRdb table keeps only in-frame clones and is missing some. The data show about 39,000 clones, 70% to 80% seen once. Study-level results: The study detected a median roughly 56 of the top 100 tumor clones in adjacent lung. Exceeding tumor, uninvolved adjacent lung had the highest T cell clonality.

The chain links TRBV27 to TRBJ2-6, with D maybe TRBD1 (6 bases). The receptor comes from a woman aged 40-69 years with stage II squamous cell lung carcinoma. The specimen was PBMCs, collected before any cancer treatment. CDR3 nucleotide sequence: TGTGCCAGCAGCAGAGGGGGTTGGGCTGGGGCCAACGTCCTGACTTTC. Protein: CASSRGGWAGANVLTF.